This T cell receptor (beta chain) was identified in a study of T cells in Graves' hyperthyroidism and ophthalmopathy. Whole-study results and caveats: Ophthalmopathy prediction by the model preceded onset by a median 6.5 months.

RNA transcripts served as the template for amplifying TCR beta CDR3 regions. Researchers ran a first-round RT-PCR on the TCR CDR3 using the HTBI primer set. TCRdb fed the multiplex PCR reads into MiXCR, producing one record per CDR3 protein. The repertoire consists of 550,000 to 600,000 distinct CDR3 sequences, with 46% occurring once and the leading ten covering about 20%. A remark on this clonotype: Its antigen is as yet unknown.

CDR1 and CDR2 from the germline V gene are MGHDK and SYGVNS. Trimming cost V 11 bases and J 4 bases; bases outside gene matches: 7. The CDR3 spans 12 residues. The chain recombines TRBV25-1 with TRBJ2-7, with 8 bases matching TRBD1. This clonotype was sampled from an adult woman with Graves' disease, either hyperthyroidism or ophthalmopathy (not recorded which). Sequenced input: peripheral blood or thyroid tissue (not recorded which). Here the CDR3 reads CALLDRVYEQYF. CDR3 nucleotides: TGTGCCCTCTTGGACAGGGTTTACGAGCAGTACTTC.